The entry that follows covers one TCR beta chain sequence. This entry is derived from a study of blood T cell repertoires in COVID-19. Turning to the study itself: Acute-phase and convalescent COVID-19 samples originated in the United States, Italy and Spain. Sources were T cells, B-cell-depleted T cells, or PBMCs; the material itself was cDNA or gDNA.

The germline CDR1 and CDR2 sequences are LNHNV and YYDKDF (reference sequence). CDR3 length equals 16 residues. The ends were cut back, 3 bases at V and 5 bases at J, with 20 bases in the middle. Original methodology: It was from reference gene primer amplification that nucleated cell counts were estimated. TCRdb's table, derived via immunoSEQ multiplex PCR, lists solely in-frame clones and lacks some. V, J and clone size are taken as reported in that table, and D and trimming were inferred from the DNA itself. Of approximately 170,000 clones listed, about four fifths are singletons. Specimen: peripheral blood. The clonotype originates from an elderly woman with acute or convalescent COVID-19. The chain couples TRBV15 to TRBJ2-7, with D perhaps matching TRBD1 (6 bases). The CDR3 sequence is CATSRARDIISHEQYF. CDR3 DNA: TGTGCCACCAGCAGGGCACGGGACATAATAAGTCACGAGCAGTACTTC.